The clone carrying this T cell receptor (beta chain) is a singleton in its sample. The data originate from a study of blood T cell repertoires in COVID-19. The overall study: In each case, the material was cDNA or gDNA derived from T cells, B-cell-depleted T cells, or PBMCs.

Researchers sorted participants into cohorts using their self-reported clinical history. Generated by immunoSEQ multiplex PCR, the TCRdb table keeps only in-frame clones and is missing some. The sample includes 300,000 to 350,000 clones, 90% of them seen just once. This CDR3 spans 16 amino acids. Germline loops: CDR1 LNHNV, CDR2 YYDKDF (reference sequence). The ends were cut back, 1 base at V and 6 bases at J, with 16 bases in the middle. The source material was PBMCs or T cells enriched from blood (not recorded which). The sequence derives from a woman younger than 30 with acute COVID-19. The J gene is TRBJ2-1, the V gene TRBV15; D is possibly TRBD2 (5 bases). CDR3 loop: CATSRVFRGLLNEQFF. The CDR3 nucleotides are TGTGCCACCAGCAGAGTGTTTCGTGGACTCCTCAATGAGCAGTTCTTC.